A single sample is the source of the 10 T cell receptor beta chains below, sequenced in a study of blood T cell repertoires in COVID-19. TCRdb's copy holds only in-frame clones and misses some; the assay was immunoSEQ multiplex PCR. The sample holds under 250,000 clones, roughly four fifths seen once. The source material was peripheral blood. The receptor source for this set is a woman in her 40s with acute or convalescent COVID-19.

This clone was detected only a few times. The chain is built from TRBV18 and TRBJ1-2, with 7 bases matching TRBD1. The CDR3 length is 13 residues. Germline CDR1 is KGHSH and CDR2 is LQKENI. V shed 2 bases, J shed 6 bases, and the junction held 3 bases outside the gene matches. The CDR3 sequence: CASSPSTGDGYTF. Here the CDR3 DNA reads TGTGCCAGCTCACCATCTACAGGGGATGGCTACACCTTC.

This rearrangement joins TRBV7-9 to TRBJ2-1, with 11 positions matching TRBD1. This CDR3 is built from 16 residues. J was trimmed by 6 bases and V by 5 bases; bases with no gene match: 9. CDR1 and CDR2 (germline): SEHNR, FQNEAQ (reference sequence). The CDR3 bases are TGTGCCAGCAGCCCTGCGACCGGGACAGGGGGCAATGAGCAGTTCTTC. Translation gives CASSPATGTGGNEQFF.

The chain couples TRBV4-3 to TRBJ2-3; D gene uncertain. CDR1 is LGHNA and CDR2 is YSLEER in the germline V gene. Trimming cost V 0 bases and J 2 bases, with 15 bases left between them. The CDR3 loop spans 17 amino acids. Written as DNA, the CDR3 is TGCGCCAGCAGCCAAGAACGGGTTTTGAGTCTCACAGATACGCAGTATTTT. It specifies CASSQERVLSLTDTQYF.

The CDR3 is CASRKRGKDQPQHF. The CDR3 region has the DNA TGTGCCAGCAGAAAAAGGGGGAAGGATCAGCCCCAGCATTTT. V and J are TRBV27 and TRBJ1-5, with D possibly matching TRBD1 (6 bases). CDR1 and CDR2 from the germline V gene are MNHEY and SMNVEV (reference sequence). V was trimmed by 6 bases and J by 5 bases, leaving 14 bases between them. CDR3 length: 14 residues.

This rearrangement joins TRBV5-6 to TRBJ2-7; 7 nucleotides agree with TRBD1. The trim removed 4 bases at V and 2 bases at J, leaving 9 bases unmatched. Germline V gives CDR1 SGHDT, CDR2 YYEEEE. This CDR3 has 15 amino acids. The CDR3 spells CASSRLRDSPYEQYF. CDR3 sequence (DNA): TGTGCCAGCAGCCGCCTCCGGGACAGCCCCTACGAGCAGTACTTC.

This clone was seen a few times. As DNA, the CDR3 is TGTGCCAGCAGCTTGAGAAGCGGGATCGAGACCCAGTACTTC. Translating gives CASSLRSGIETQYF. The chain has TRBV7-9 and TRBJ2-5; 7 bases agree with TRBD2. This CDR3 contains 14 residues. Germline CDR1 SEHNR, CDR2 FQNEAQ (reference sequence). V gave up 3 bases and J gave up 5 bases; unmatched junction bases: 6.

The chain couples TRBV6-5 to TRBJ1-1; maybe TRBD1 (5 bases). The length of the CDR3 is 14 residues. Germline V gene lookup returns CDR1 MNHEY and CDR2 SVGAGI. V lost 7 bases, J lost 1 base, and 13 bases lay in between. The CDR3 loop is CASTRQRTNTEAFF. The CDR3 DNA is TGTGCCAGCACTAGACAGAGGACGAACACTGAAGCTTTCTTT.

This chain uses TRBV18 with TRBJ2-1, with 9 positions matching TRBD1. CDR1 and CDR2 from the germline V gene are KGHSH and LQKENI. This CDR3 contains 16 residues. The V gene end was trimmed by 5 bases and the J gene end by 10 bases; junction bases not matched to a gene: 15. The CDR3 region is CASSEPGQGWSWEQFF. As DNA, the CDR3 is TGTGCCAGCTCAGAGCCGGGACAGGGCTGGTCATGGGAGCAGTTCTTC.

The chain links TRBV27 to TRBJ1-5; unclear D gene. CDR3 length: 12 residues. Deletions cut 6 bases from V and 4 bases from J, with 7 bases between. Per germline, CDR1 MNHEY and CDR2 SMNVEV (reference sequence). The CDR3 protein is CASSLINQPQHF. In DNA form, the CDR3 reads TGTGCCAGCAGCCTAATAAATCAGCCCCAGCATTTT.

V gene TRBV7-2 combines with J gene TRBJ2-5, with D uncertain. With 3 bases removed from V and 11 bases from J, the gap between germline ends came to 13 bases. CDR1 SGHTA and CDR2 FQGNSA come from the germline V gene. The CDR3 has 12 amino acids. Here the CDR3 reads CASSFEVRTQYF. Here the CDR3 DNA reads TGTGCCAGCAGCTTCGAAGTGCGAACTCAGTACTTC.